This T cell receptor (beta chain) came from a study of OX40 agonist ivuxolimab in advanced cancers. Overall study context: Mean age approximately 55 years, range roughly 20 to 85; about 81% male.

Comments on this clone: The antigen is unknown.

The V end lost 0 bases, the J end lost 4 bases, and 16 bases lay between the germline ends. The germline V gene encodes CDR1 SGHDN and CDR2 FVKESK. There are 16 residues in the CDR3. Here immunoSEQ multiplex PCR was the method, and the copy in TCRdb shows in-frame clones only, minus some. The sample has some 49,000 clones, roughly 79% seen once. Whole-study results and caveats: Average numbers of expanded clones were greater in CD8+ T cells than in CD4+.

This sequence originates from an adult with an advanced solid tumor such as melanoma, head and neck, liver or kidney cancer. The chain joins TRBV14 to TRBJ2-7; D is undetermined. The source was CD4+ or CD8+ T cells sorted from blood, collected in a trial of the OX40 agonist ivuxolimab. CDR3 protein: CASSQESQSYPYEQYF. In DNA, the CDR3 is TGTGCCAGCAGCCAAGAATCGCAGTCCTATCCATACGAGCAGTACTTC.